The 3 T cell receptor beta chains listed next were all sequenced from one sample in a study of CD8+CD57+ T cells in acquired aplastic anemia (dated by TCRdb to the late 2010s). Sequencing was performed on an Illumina HiSeq 2000. Genomic DNA was used as template for profiling of TCR beta VDJ combinations and CDR3 sequences. TCRdb's own reprocessing of the public reads used fastp at Q25 and MiXCR and kept productive beta chains. Each CDR3 protein gets just one entry, which takes the most common genes and DNA from the rows behind it. This sample lists roughly 61,000 distinct CDR3 sequences; about 56% were detected once. The biggest ten clones account for about 2.5% of the sample. Sequencing was carried out using sorted CD4+, CD8+, or CD8+CD57+ T cells (not recorded which) from PBMCs. These receptors came from a human donor in good health, serving as a control.

This clonotype was seen only once. This chain uses TRBV25-1 with TRBJ2-5; 8 bases line up with TRBD1. The CDR3 contains 16 residues. V lost 7 bases and J lost 2; bases outside the gene matches: 12. Germline CDR1 reads MGHDK; CDR2 reads SYGVNS. This chain's CDR3 is CASTIGQGQVQETQYF. As DNA, the CDR3 is TGTGCCAGCACTATAGGACAGGGACAGGTTCAAGAGACCCAGTACTTC.

In its sample, this clonotype was seen many times. The chain links TRBV6-1 to TRBJ2-4; D gene unclear. The CDR3 is 17 residues long. Per the germline V gene, CDR1 is MNHNS and CDR2 is SASEGT. V was pared by 0 bases and J by 3 bases, with 15 bases between. CDR3 sequence reads: CASSEAPLAGDKNIQYF. CDR3 nucleotide sequence: TGTGCCAGCAGTGAAGCCCCCCTCGCTGGGGACAAAAACATTCAGTACTTC.

J is TRBJ1-2 and V is TRBV19, with D tentatively TRBD1 (5 bases). The CDR3 is made up of 12 amino acids. Trimming removed 6 bases from V and 4 bases from J, with 9 bases in between. Germline CDR1 reads LNHDA; CDR2 reads SQIVND (reference sequence). As DNA, the CDR3 is TGTGCCAGTAGGGGACTAGCCTATGGCTACACCTTC. As protein: CASRGLAYGYTF.